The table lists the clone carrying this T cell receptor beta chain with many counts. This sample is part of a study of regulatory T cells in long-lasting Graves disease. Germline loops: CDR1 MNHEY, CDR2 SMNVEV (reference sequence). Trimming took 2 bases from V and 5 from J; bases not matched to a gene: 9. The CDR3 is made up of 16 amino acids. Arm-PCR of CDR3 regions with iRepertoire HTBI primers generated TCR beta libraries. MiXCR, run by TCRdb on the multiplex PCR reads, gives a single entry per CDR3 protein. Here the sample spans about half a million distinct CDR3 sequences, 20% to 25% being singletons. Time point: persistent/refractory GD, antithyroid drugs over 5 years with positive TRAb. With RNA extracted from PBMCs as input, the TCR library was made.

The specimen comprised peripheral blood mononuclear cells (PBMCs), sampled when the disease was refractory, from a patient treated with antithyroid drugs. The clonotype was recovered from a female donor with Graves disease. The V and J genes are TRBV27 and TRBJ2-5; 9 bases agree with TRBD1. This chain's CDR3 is CASSLAYRGRRETQYF. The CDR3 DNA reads TGTGCCAGCAGTTTAGCCTACAGGGGGCGCAGGGAGACCCAGTACTTC.